This TCR beta chain was recorded in a study of blood T cell repertoires in COVID-19. As for the study in general: From the United States, Italy and Spain came samples of acute and convalescent COVID-19. In each case, the material was cDNA or gDNA derived from T cells, B-cell-depleted T cells, or PBMCs.

This CDR3 region has 13 residues. Germline CDR1 and CDR2: SGHTA and FQGTGA. V lost 6 bases and J 4 bases, leaving 12 bases between the germline ends. The protocol was immunoSEQ multiplex PCR, while the TCRdb copy is restricted to in-frame clones and leaves out a portion. The data contain roughly 68,000 clones, 70% to 90% of them singletons. In assigning cohorts, the study relied on participant-reported clinical history. The sequence came from a woman in her thirties or forties with acute COVID-19. The chain uses TRBV7-3 and TRBJ1-2, with D unresolved. The material sequenced was PBMCs or T cells enriched from blood (not recorded which). The CDR3 bases are TGTGCCAGCAGTCCTACGGGTGCCTATGGCTACACCTTC. Translating it yields CASSPTGAYGYTF. The full variable domain, rest sourced from reference TRBV7-3 and TRBJ1-2, is GAGVSQTPSNKVTEKGKYVELRCDPISGHTALYWYRQSLGQGPEFLIYFQGTGAADDSGLPNDRFFAVRPEGSVSTLKIQRTERGDSAVYLCASSPTGAYGYTFGSGTRLTVV.